This paragraph reports one TCR beta chain. The data derive from a study of blood T cell repertoires in COVID-19. Study overall: COVID-19 samples from acute and convalescent phases originated in the United States, Italy and Spain. Sources were T cells, B-cell-depleted T cells, or PBMCs; the material itself was cDNA or gDNA.

Unmatched junction bases numbered 4, after V lost 1 base and J lost 3 bases. The CDR3 runs to 16 residues. Germline values: CDR1 SGDLS, CDR2 YYNGEE. The authors' processing: For nucleated cells, counts were estimated from reference gene primer amplification. Profiling relied on immunoSEQ multiplex PCR, and the TCRdb table lists in-frame clones only, not all of them. Clone size and V and J calls were adopted from that table, with D and trimming inferred from the DNA. The table includes some 120,000 clones, roughly 90% detected once. The receptor's source is a man aged 50-59 years with acute or convalescent COVID-19. Sequencing input: peripheral blood. The chain carries TRBV9 and TRBJ2-2, with TRBD2 matching 9 bases. CDR3 coding DNA: TGTGCCAGCAGCGTAATGACTAGCGGATACACCGGGGAGCTGTTTTTT. The encoded protein is CASSVMTSGYTGELFF.